This T cell receptor (beta chain) stems from a study of response to subunit inactivated influenza vaccine. On this clonotype: Its specificity is unknown.

One entry per CDR3 protein results from TCRdb running MiXCR on the RT-PCR reads. The sample includes over 400,000 distinct CDR3 sequences, roughly 13% of them seen just once. Germline values: CDR1 SQVTM, CDR2 ANQGSEA. CDR3 length equals 12 residues. Trimming shortened V by 2 bases and J by 2 bases, and 7 bases separated the two germline ends. Broader study findings: Authors suggested few new T cells are recruited by each seasonal influenza vaccination.

This clonotype originated in a middle-aged man who received an inactivated influenza vaccine. The sample here was PBMCs from blood, taken about 6 weeks after vaccination. The rearrangement uses TRBV29-1 and TRBJ2-7; the D gene is possibly TRBD1 (5 bases). CDR3: CSVEKGPYEQYF. The CDR3 coding sequence is TGCAGCGTTGAAAAGGGGCCCTACGAGCAGTACTTC.